This T cell receptor beta chain was profiled in a study of technical replicates of blood from a handful of donors. Looked up from germline, CDR1 is SEHNR and CDR2 is FQNEAQ (reference sequence). Losses at the gene ends were 1 base for V and 5 bases for J; bases not matched to a gene: 8. The CDR3 extends over 17 amino acids. The table came from immunoSEQ multiplex PCR; TCRdb's copy has only in-frame clones and leaves some out. This table has roughly 92,000 clones, 85% to 95% appearing once. This clonotype was obtained from a human donor in good health. This chain joins TRBV7-9 and TRBJ2-1, with 10 bases fitting TRBD2. The sample taken for sequencing was T cells isolated from PBMCs. CDR3 sequence reads: CASSLERVAGGHNEQFF. CDR3 bases: TGTGCCAGCAGCTTAGAGAGAGTAGCGGGAGGCCACAATGAGCAGTTCTTC.